Listed below are T cell receptor beta chains from one sample, sequenced in a study of cytomegalovirus exposure and HLA in healthy donors. Sequenced by immunoSEQ multiplex PCR; TCRdb stores in-frame clones only, minus some. Of about 110,000 clones detected, more than 75% appear once; the ten largest clones hold 1.5% to 2%. Material: PBMCs. These receptors originate from a man aged 35 to 55 in good health and CMV-seronegative. The CDR3 runs from the conserved cysteine through the conserved F or W. Fields, in order: D gene, clone size, J gene, V gene, CDR3 length, CDR3 DNA, CDR3 protein. A D gene is named only where the DNA matches it firmly. Expanded clones are given a class, and other clones once, few, many or no size at all.

-	once	TRBJ1-2	TRBV30	12	TGTGCCTGGAGGAAGGCGGACTATGGCTACACCTTC	CAWRKADYGYTF
TRBD2	once	TRBJ2-2	TRBV5-6	19	TGTGCCAGCAGCTTGGGGCCTACCTTGCTAGCGGGTGGTAACGGGGAGCTGTTTTTT	CASSLGPTLLAGGNGELFF
-	-	TRBJ1-3	TRBV5-4	13	TGTGCCAGCAGCTTGAGCTCAGGGAACACCATATATTTT	CASSLSSGNTIYF
-	-	TRBJ1-1	TRBV13	17	TGTGCCAGCACCATGCTTAGCGGGGTAGGGATGAACACTGAAGCTTTCTTT	CASTMLSGVGMNTEAFF
-	-	TRBJ1-1	TRBV21-1	16	TGTGCCAGCAGCAAAGAATCAGGGGTGTTGAACACTGAAGCTTTCTTT	CASSKESGVLNTEAFF
-	-	TRBJ1-5	TRBV9	13	TGTGCCAGCAGCGTAGAAGTTTCAGGGACCCAGCATTTT	CASSVEVSGTQHF
-	once	TRBJ2-2	TRBV7-9	18	TGTGCCAGCAGCAAGATCCAGGGGTCCGTAAGAAGAACCGGGGAGCTGTTTTTT	CASSKIQGSVRRTGELFF
TRBD1	-	TRBJ1-2	TRBV28	16	TGTGCCAGCAGCCAGACAGGGTGGAGGGGCGGGGCCGGCTACACCTTC	CASSQTGWRGGAGYTF
-	-	TRBJ1-2	TRBV27	13	TGTGCCAGCAGTGTTGACAGACACTATGGCTACACCTTC	CASSVDRHYGYTF
TRBD1	-	TRBJ2-3	TRBV18	14	TGTGCCAGCTCAGGAGGGACAGGGGCCGATACGCAGTATTTT	CASSGGTGADTQYF
-	-	TRBJ2-1	TRBV29-1	11	TGCAGCGTCCCGCAGTACAATGAGCAGTTCTTC	CSVPQYNEQFF
-	-	TRBJ2-2	TRBV29-1	13	TGCAGCGTTGACAGTGAGAACACCGGGGAGCTGTTTTTT	CSVDSENTGELFF
TRBD1	-	TRBJ2-7	TRBV2	15	TGTGCCAGCAGGGAGGGGCGGGACAGGGACTACGAGCAGTACTTC	CASREGRDRDYEQYF
TRBD1	-	TRBJ1-2	TRBV10-3	17	TGTGCCATCAACGGGGGCCCTCAGACCTCAGGGGGATATGGCTACACCTTC	CAINGGPQTSGGYGYTF
TRBD1	-	TRBJ2-7	TRBV7-2	17	TGTGCCAGCAGCTTAGAGAAGGGGGCGAGCCGTGCCTACGAGCAGTACTTC	CASSLEKGASRAYEQYF
TRBD1	-	TRBJ2-2	TRBV13	12	TGTGCCAGCCAGGGGGAAACCGGGGAGCTGTTTTTT	CASQGETGELFF
TRBD2	-	TRBJ2-3	TRBV27	14	TGTGCCAGCGCAGACGGGGGGGGCACAGATACGCAGTATTTT	CASADGGGTDTQYF
-	few	TRBJ1-5	TRBV19	13	TGTGCCAGTATTGGAGAGTTCAATCAGCCCCAGCATTTT	CASIGEFNQPQHF
-	few	TRBJ1-4	TRBV4-3	15	TGCGCCAGCAGCCTACGGGGGGTGGGTAATGAAAAACTGTTTTTT	CASSLRGVGNEKLFF
TRBD2	-	TRBJ2-7	TRBV4-2	15	TGTGCCAGCAGCCAAGAATGGCTAGCGGTCCCCGAGCAGTACTTC	CASSQEWLAVPEQYF
-	-	TRBJ1-4	TRBV2	15	TGTGCCTGCACATGGGGCACCTCAACTAATGAAAAACTGTTTTTT	CACTWGTSTNEKLFF
TRBD1	-	TRBJ1-6	TRBV2	15	TGTGCCAGCAGGCGGGACAGGGGCTATAATTCACCCCTCCACTTT	CASRRDRGYNSPLHF
TRBD1	-	TRBJ1-1	TRBV5-1	15	TGCGCCAGCACCCCCGCCGGACAGGGGCACACTGAAGCTTTCTTT	CASTPAGQGHTEAFF
TRBD1	-	TRBJ2-2	TRBV6-5	15	TGTGCCAGCATTAGAGGGGGCCCGAACACCGGGGAGCTGTTTTTT	CASIRGGPNTGELFF
-	few	TRBJ1-1	TRBV27	14	TGTGCCAGCAGTTTATCCCGCAGGGTCACTGAAGCTTTCTTT	CASSLSRRVTEAFF
-	once	TRBJ1-1	TRBV19	14	TGTGCCAGTAGTTCCCCGGGACGCAACGCGGGGGCTTTCTTT	CASSSPGRNAGAFF
-	-	TRBJ2-5	TRBV7-2	14	TGTGCCAGCAGCTTATATCCAGTTCAAGAGACCCAGTACTTC	CASSLYPVQETQYF
-	once	TRBJ2-1	TRBV27	15	TGTGCCAGCAGTTTAGGTGGGGCCGGTTACAATGAGCAGTTCTTC	CASSLGGAGYNEQFF
-	-	TRBJ2-7	TRBV4-2	13	TGTGCCAGCAGCCCGTCCTCTAGCGACGAGCAGTACTTC	CASSPSSSDEQYF
-	-	TRBJ2-1	TRBV25-1	13	TGTGCCAGTAGAACGAACGGAGGCCATGAGCAGTTCTTC	CASRTNGGHEQFF
-	-	TRBJ1-3	TRBV5-1	15	TGCGCCAGCAGCTCCTCCCCAGGGCTTGGAAACACCATATATTTT	CASSSSPGLGNTIYF
TRBD1	once	TRBJ1-4	TRBV7-9	14	TGTGCCAGCAGCACGGGACAGGGGGCGTGGAAACTGTTTTTT	CASSTGQGAWKLFF
-	-	TRBJ2-7	TRBV5-6	8	TGTGCCAGCAGCTACAGGGCCTTC	CASSYRAF
TRBD1	-	TRBJ1-5	TRBV19	15	TGTGCCAGTAGCCCTCCGGGACAGGTTCATCAGCCCCAGCATTTT	CASSPPGQVHQPQHF
-	-	TRBJ2-3	TRBV6-5	13	TGTGCCAGCAGTTACGCGGGACTGGATACGCAGTATTTT	CASSYAGLDTQYF
TRBD2	-	TRBJ2-3	TRBV6-1	15	TGTGCCAGCAGTCCCCTAGCGGGGGGGTTGGATACGCAGTATTTT	CASSPLAGGLDTQYF
TRBD1	-	TRBJ2-4	TRBV5-8	14	TGTGCCAGCAAGCTCCGGGACAGGCCGAACATTCAGTACTTC	CASKLRDRPNIQYF
TRBD2	-	TRBJ2-1	TRBV11-2	15	TGTGCCAGCAGCTTAGTAACAGCGGGGGCCCATGAGCAGTTCTTC	CASSLVTAGAHEQFF
TRBD1	-	TRBJ2-7	TRBV28	16	TGTGCCAGCAGTTTCCCCGGGACAGGGATTCCCTACGAGCAGTACTTC	CASSFPGTGIPYEQYF